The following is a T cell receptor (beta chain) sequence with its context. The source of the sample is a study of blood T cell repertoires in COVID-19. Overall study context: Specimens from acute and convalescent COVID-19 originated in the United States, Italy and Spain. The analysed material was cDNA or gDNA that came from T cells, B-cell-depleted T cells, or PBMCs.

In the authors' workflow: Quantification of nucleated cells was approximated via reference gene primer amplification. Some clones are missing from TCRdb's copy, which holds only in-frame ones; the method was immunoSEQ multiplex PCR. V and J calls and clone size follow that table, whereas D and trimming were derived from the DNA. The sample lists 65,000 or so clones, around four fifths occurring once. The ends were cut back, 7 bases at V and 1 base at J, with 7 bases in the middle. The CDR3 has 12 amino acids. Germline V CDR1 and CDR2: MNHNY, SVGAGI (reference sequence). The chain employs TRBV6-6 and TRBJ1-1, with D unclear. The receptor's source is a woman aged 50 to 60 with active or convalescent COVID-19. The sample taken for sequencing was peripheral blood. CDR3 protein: CASTGWNTEAFF. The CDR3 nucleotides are TGTGCCAGCACGGGATGGAACACTGAAGCTTTCTTT.